The source of this T cell receptor beta chain is a study of shared clonotypes between healthy human individuals. Overall study: The donors, two women and three men, were aged 18 to 49. Study-level results: It was observed that about 5% of naive CD4 clonotypes were shared across several donors.

Donors comprised only Caucasian adults living in Nashville, Tennessee. TCRdb keeps only in-frame clones here, not all; method: immunoSEQ multiplex PCR. The repertoire includes about 980,000 clones, about 80% of them detected once, and approximately 1.5% sits in the top ten. With regard to this clone: The antigen is unknown.

The sequencing input was memory CD4+ T cells sorted from blood. Subset noted: CD45RA-negative fraction. This TCR came from a man aged 18 to 35 in good health.

CDR3 coding DNA: TGTGCCAGCAGCTTTGGCGGGGCTGGAAACACCATATATTTT. This codes for CASSFGGAGNTIYF. The gene calls are TRBV7-9 and TRBJ1-3; D is uncertain. The CDR3 has 14 residues. The germline V and J ends were trimmed by 3 bases and 2 bases, with 8 bases remaining between them. Germline lookup yields CDR1 SEHNR and CDR2 FQNEAQ (reference sequence).